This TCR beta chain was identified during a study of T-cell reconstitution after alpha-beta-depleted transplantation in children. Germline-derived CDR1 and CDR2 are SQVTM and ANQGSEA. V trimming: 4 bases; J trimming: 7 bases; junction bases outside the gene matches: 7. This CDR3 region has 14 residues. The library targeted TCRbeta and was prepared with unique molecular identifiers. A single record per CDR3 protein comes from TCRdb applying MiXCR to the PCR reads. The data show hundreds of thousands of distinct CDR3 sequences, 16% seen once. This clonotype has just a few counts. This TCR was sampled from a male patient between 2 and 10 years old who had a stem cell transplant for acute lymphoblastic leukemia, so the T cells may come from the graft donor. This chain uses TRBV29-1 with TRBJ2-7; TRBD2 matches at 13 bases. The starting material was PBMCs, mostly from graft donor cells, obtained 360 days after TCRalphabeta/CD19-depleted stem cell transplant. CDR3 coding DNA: TGCAGCGTTGGAACTAGCGGGAGGGCCGTAGAGCAGTACTTC. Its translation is CSVGTSGRAVEQYF.